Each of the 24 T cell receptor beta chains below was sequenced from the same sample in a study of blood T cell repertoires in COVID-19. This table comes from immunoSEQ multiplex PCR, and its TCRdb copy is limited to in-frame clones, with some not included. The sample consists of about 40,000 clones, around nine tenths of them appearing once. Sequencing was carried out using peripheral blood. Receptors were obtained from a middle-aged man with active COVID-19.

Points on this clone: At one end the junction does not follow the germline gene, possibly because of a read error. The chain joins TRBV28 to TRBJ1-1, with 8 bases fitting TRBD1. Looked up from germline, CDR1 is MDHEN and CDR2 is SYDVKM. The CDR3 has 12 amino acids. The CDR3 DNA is TGTGCCAGCAGTACCGGACAGGGCCCTGCGAATTTT. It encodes CASSTGQGPANF.

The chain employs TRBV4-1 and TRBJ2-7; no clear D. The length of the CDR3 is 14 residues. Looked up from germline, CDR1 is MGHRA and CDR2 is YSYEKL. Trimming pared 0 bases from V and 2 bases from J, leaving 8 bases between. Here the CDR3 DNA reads TGCGCCAGCAGCCAAGAATCGGAGCCCTACGAGCAGTACTTC. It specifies CASSQESEPYEQYF.

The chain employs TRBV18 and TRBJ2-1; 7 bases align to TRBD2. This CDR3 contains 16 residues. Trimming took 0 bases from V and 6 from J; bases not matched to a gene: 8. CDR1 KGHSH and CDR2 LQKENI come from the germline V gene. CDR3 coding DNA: TGTGCCAGCTCACCACCGACGGGAGGAAGAGGCAATGAGCAGTTCTTC. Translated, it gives CASSPPTGGRGNEQFF.

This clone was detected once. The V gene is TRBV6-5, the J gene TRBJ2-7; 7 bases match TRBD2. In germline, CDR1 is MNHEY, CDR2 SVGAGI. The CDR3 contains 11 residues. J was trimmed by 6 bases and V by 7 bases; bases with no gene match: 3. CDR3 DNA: TGTGCCAGCACCCAGCGGGGCGAGCAGTACTTC. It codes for CASTQRGEQYF.

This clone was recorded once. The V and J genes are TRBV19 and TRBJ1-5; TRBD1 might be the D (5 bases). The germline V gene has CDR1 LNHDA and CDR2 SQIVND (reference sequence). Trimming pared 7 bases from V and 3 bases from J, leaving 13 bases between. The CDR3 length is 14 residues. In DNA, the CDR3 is TGTGCCAGTAAGGGACTGTATAACAATCAGCCCCAGCATTTT. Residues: CASKGLYNNQPQHF. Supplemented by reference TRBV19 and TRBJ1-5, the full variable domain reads DGGITQSPKYLFRKEGQNVTLSCEQNLNHDAMYWYRQDPGQGLRLIYYSQIVNDFQKGDIAEGYSVSREKKESFPLTVTSAQKNPTAFYLCASKGLYNNQPQHFGDGTRLSIL.

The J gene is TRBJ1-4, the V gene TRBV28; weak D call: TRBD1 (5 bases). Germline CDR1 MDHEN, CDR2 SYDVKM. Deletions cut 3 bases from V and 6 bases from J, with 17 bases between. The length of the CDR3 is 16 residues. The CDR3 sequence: CASSFTGPPYYEKLFF. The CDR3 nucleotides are TGTGCCAGCAGTTTTACAGGACCCCCGTATTATGAAAAACTGTTTTTT. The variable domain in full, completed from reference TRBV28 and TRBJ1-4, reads DVKVTQSSRYLVKRTGEKVFLECVQDMDHENMFWYRQDPGLGLRLIYFSYDVKMKEKGDIPEGYSVSREKKERFSLILESASTNQTSMYLCASSFTGPPYYEKLFFGSGTQLSVL.

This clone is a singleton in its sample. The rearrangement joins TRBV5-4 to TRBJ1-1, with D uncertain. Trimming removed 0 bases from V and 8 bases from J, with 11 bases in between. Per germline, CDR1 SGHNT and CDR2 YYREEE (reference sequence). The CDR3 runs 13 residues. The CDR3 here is CASSLDSYQEAFF. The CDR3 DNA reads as TGTGCCAGCAGCTTGGACAGCTACCAGGAAGCTTTCTTT.

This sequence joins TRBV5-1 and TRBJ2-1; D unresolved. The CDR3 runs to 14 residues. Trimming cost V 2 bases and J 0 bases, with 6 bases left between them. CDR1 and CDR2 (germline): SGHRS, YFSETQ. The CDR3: CASSLVSSYNEQFF. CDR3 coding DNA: TGCGCCAGCAGCTTAGTCAGCTCCTACAATGAGCAGTTCTTC.

The DNA for the CDR3 is TGCGCCAGCAGCCAAGCCCCGGGGGACAGCTCCTACAATGAGCAGTTCTTC. Encoded protein: CASSQAPGDSSYNEQFF. This sequence joins TRBV4-1 and TRBJ2-1; possibly TRBD1 for D (7 bases). Looked up from germline, CDR1 is MGHRA and CDR2 is YSYEKL. Trimming left V 1 base short and J 0 bases short, with 13 bases between. CDR3 length: 17 residues.

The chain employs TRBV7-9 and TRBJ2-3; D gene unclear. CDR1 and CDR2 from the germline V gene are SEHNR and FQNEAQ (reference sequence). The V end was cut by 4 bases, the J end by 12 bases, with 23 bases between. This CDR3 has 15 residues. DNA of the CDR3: TGTGCCAGCAGCTCACGCGGTGTACTCCTACAAGTACAGTATTTT. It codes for CASSSRGVLLQVQYF.

The DNA for the CDR3 is TGTGCCAGCGGTCCTGCGGACAGGGGATTAGATACGCAGTATTTT. Its protein is CASGPADRGLDTQYF. J is TRBJ2-3 and V is TRBV9; 9 bases align to TRBD1. The V gene end was trimmed by 7 bases and the J gene end by 5 bases; junction bases not matched to a gene: 11. The germline V gene has CDR1 SGDLS and CDR2 YYNGEE. This CDR3 is 15 amino acids long.

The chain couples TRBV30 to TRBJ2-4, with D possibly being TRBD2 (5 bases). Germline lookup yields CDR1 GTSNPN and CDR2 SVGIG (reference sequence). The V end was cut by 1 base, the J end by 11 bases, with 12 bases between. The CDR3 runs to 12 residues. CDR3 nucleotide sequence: TGTGCCTGGAGTGACTCTACTAGGGTTCAGTACTTC. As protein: CAWSDSTRVQYF.

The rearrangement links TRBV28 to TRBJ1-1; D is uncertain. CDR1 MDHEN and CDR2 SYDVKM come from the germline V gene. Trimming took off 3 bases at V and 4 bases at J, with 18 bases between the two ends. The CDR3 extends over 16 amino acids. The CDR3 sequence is CASSFLRASAGTEAFF. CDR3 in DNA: TGTGCCAGCAGTTTTTTGCGTGCCTCCGCTGGCACTGAAGCTTTCTTT.

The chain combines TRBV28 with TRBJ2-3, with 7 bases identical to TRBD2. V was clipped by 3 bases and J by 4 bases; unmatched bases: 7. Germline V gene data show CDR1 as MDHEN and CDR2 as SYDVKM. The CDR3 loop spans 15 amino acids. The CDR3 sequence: CASSFGAGEADTQYF. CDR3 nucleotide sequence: TGTGCCAGCAGTTTTGGCGCGGGAGAGGCAGATACGCAGTATTTT.

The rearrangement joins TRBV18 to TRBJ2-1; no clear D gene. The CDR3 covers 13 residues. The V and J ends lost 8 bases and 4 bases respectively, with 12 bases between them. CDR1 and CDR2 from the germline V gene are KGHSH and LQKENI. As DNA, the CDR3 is TGTGCCAGCAAACACAGTACTTACAATGAGCAGTTCTTC. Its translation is CASKHSTYNEQFF.

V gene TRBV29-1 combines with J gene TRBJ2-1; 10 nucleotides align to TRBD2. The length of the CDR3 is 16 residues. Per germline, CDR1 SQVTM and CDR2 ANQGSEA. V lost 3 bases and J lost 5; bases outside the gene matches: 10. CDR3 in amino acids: CSVEVASGSFHNEQFF. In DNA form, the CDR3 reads TGCAGCGTTGAGGTAGCTAGCGGGAGTTTCCACAATGAGCAGTTCTTC.

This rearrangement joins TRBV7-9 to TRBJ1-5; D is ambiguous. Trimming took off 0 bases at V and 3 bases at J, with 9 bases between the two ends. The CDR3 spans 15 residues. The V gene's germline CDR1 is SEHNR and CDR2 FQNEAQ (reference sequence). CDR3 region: CASSLAGTSNQPQHF. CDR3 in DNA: TGTGCCAGCAGCTTAGCGGGCACCTCCAATCAGCCCCAGCATTTT.

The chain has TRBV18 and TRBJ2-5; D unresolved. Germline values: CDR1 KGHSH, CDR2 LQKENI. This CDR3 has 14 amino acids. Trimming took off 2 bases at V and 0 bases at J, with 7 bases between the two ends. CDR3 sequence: CASSPGPYQETQYF. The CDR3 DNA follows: TGTGCCAGCTCACCAGGCCCCTACCAAGAGACCCAGTACTTC. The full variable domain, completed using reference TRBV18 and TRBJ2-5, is NAGVMQNPRHLVRRRGQEARLRCSPMKGHSHVYWYRQLPEEGLKFMVYLQKENIIDESGMPKERFSAEFPKEGPSILRIQQVVRGDSAAYFCASSPGPYQETQYFGPGTRLLVL.

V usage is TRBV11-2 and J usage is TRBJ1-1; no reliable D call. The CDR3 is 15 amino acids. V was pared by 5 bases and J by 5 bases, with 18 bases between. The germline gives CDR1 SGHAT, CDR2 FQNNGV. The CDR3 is CASSREGSPRTEAFF. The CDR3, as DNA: TGTGCCAGCAGCCGGGAGGGCAGCCCTCGGACTGAAGCTTTCTTT.

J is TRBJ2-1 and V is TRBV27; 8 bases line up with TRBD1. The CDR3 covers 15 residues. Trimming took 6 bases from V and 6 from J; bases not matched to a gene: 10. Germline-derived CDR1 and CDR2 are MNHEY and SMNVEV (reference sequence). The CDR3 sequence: CASSSDRAVINEQFF. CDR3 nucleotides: TGTGCCAGCAGCTCGGACAGGGCCGTCATCAATGAGCAGTTCTTC.

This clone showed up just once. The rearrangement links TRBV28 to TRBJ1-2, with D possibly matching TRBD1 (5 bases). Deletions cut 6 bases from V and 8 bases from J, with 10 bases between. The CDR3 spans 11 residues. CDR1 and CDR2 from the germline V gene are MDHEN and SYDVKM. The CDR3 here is CASSRGKGYTF. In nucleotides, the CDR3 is TGTGCCAGCAGCCGGGGGAAAGGCTACACCTTC.

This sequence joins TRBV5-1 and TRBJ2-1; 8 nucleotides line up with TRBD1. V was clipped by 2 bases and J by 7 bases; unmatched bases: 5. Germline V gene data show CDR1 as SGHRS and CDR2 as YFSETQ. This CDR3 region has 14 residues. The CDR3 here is CASSFRDRGNEQFF. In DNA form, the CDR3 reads TGCGCCAGCAGCTTCCGAGACAGGGGTAATGAGCAGTTCTTC.

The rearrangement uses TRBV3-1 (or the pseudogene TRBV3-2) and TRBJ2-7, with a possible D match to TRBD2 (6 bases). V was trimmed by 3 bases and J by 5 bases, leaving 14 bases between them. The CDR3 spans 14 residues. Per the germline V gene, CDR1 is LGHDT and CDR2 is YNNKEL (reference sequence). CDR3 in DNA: TGTGCCAGCAGCCAGCGGGATTACAGTAACGAGCAGTACTTC. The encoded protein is CASSQRDYSNEQYF.

This CDR3 reads CASSPRGPYEQYF. The CDR3 coding sequence is TGTGCCAGCAGCCCAAGGGGGCCCTACGAGCAGTACTTC. V and J are TRBV5-6 and TRBJ2-7; 7 positions match TRBD1. CDR1 and CDR2 from the germline V gene are SGHDT and YYEEEE. V was pared by 4 bases and J by 2 bases, with 3 bases of the junction left unmatched. CDR3 size: 13 residues.